This T cell receptor (beta chain) comes out of a study of Ad26.COV2.S vaccination and SARS-CoV-2 variants (dated by TCRdb to about 2021). A note on the overall study: Vaccine-arm donors were drawn from COV1001, a multicentre, randomized, double-blind, placebo-controlled phase I-IIa trial of Ad26.COV2.S in healthy adults. The TCR-sequenced set comprised approximately 32 samples: around 20 Ad26.COV2.S vaccine recipients, 5 placebo recipients and 8 SARS-CoV-2 convalescent individuals. Sequencing of the TCRbeta repertoire served to evaluate the specificity and breadth of SARS-CoV-2-reactive T cell receptors following Ad26.COV2.S vaccination. Ad26.COV2.S was administered intramuscularly at 5 x 10^10 or 1 x 10^11 viral particles, either as a single shot or as two shots given 56 days apart. Trial participants were randomized into five groups of five, in which low-dose or high-dose Ad26.COV2.S was given once or twice, or placebo was given on both occasions. Investigators remained blinded to trial group allocation during experiments and outcome assessment. The investigation overall reported the following: The authors noted that the TCR breadth and depth analyses may have underestimated total T cell responses. Ad26.COV2.S recipients had higher spike-specific TCR breadth than placebo recipients (P = 0.0014). After vaccination, spike-specific CD8+ and CD4+ T cell responses were reported to show substantial breadth. The study was not powered for comparison of responses between vaccine doses or regimens. Vaccine and placebo recipients had comparable non-spike TCR breadth, which fits with the vaccine containing only spike.

The immunoSEQ Assay was the method used to sequence TCRbeta CDR3 regions. After extraction, genomic DNA underwent amplification by bias-controlled multiplex PCR, followed by high-throughput sequencing. On the authors' methods: To quantify the absolute abundance of each unique TCRbeta CDR3 region, sequences were collapsed and filtered. T cell fraction was estimated by normalization of TCRbeta template counts to usable DNA, with usable DNA being measured through amplification of reference genes present in all nucleated cells. Repertoire TCRs were annotated as SARS-CoV-2-specific when V gene, CDR3 amino acid sequence and J gene were exactly matched to a known reactive TCR set. The reference SARS-CoV-2 TCR set was derived from MIRA and filtered for enrichment in COVID-19-positive ImmuneCODE repertoires, a step that removed public or cross-reactive TCRs. Using the MIRA antigens, annotated TCRs were further analysed by specific ORF or by position within an ORF. Breadth was defined as annotated unique rearrangements over total unique productive rearrangements; depth was the summed frequency of those rearrangements. Group comparisons of TCR breadth used two-sided Wilcoxon rank-sum tests. TCRdb holds this immuneACCESS table with in-frame rearrangements only. Some clones are missing; in checked studies, unresolved V genes explain under half, and the rest has no known cause. V and J calls and clone size are as listed in that table; D and trimming were resolved from the DNA. This sample lists some 250,000 clones; around nine tenths were detected once. The top ten clones comprise approximately 11% of the sample.

On this clone itself: The antigen it binds to is not known. The input lacks base qualities; no much larger clone sits a single base away.

In the germline V gene (reference sequence), CDR1 corresponds to MNHEY and CDR2 to SMNVEV. V is trimmed back by 1 base and J by 0 bases, and the junction contains 10 bases that no gene match accounts for. Reading from cysteine to phenylalanine, the CDR3 counts 20 amino acids. Here the CDR3 DNA is all that survives: 60 bases in frame from base 1. What this sample's treatment or condition label stands for: roughly 19 received Ad26.COV2.S at low or high dose, single or two shots; about 5 received placebo; per-sample allocation not given. For vaccine and placebo recipients, repertoires were sequenced using samples collected on day 63 after the first injection. Between 29 July and 7 August 2020, Cohort 1b enrolled about 27 adults aged 18-55 years at one site in Boston, USA. As a vaccine, Ad26.COV2.S was a replication-incompetent adenovirus type 26 vector that expressed a prefusion-stabilized SARS-CoV-2 spike protein derived from the original Wuhan strain.

The clonotype comes from a person aged 18-65 years who received the Ad26.COV2.S COVID-19 vaccine or a placebo. The chain links TRBV27 with TRBJ2-1, with 12 junctional bases fitting TRBD2. The sample consisted of peripheral blood, taken in a trial of Ad26.COV2.S vaccine versus placebo. The DNA sequence follows: TGTGCCAGCAGTTTATGGCCCCCAGCGACTAGCGGGAGCTCCTACAATGAGCAGTTCTTC. It specifies CASSLWPPATSGSSYNEQFF.